This T cell receptor (beta chain) derives from a study of shared clonotypes between healthy human individuals. Each PCR replicate from the sorted subsets contained 150 to 250 ng DNA, which is about 30,000 T cell genomes. The method was immunoSEQ multiplex PCR; TCRdb's version includes in-frame clones alone and lacks a portion of them. The sample includes around 650,000 clones, 90% to 97% of them seen just once. The CDR3 consists of 12 residues. Germline V gene data show CDR1 as PRHDT and CDR2 as FYEKMQ (reference sequence). Trimming stripped 4 bases from V and 7 bases from J, with 11 bases between. As defined, naive CD8 cells were CD45RO-negative and positively selected for CCR7, with terminally differentiated effector memory CD45RA+ cells excluded.

The sample consisted of naive CD8+ T cells sorted from blood. The TCR comes from a woman aged 25-40 years in good health. The V and J genes are TRBV13 and TRBJ2-7; no firm D call. CDR3: CASSSGPGEQYF. In nucleotides, the CDR3 is TGTGCCAGCAGCTCAGGACCCGGGGAGCAGTACTTC.